This T cell receptor (beta chain) comes out of a study of T cell repertoires in cytomegalovirus infection. As for the study in general: Both CMV infection and a matching HLA type were indicated by public TCR beta signatures. Study-level findings and limits: Dominating the ex vivo response were TCR beta clonotypes that were CMV-specific and HLA-C-restricted.

MiXCR was run by TCRdb on the reads, yielding one entry per CDR3 protein. The repertoire holds approximately 190,000 distinct CDR3 sequences, with approximately 30% as singletons. Trimming cost V 2 bases and J 6 bases, with 8 bases left between them. The germline gives CDR1 SGHDT, CDR2 YYEEEE. The CDR3 has 12 amino acids. About this clonotype: Its antigen is currently unknown.

The chain joins TRBV5-6 to TRBJ1-2, with D unresolved. This clonotype originated in a human donor in good health (CMV status not recorded). Some clones in this sample may be carry-over from other donors' samples. The sequenced sample was PBMCs. CDR3 bases: TGTGCCAGCAGCTTACCTTCTGATGGCTACACCTTC. Amino acid sequence: CASSLPSDGYTF.